One T cell receptor (beta chain) is described in this entry. Its target is unknown. Trimming removed 3 bases from V and 7 bases from J, with 13 bases in between. The CDR3 length is 14 residues. These data are taken from a study of human T cells and chemical hapten exposure. Study-wide background: Throughout the approximately 25-week study, diphenylcyclopropenone was applied weekly to the patients' scalps.

Time point meaning: pre-sensitization, week 0. As to treatment: therapeutic diphenylcyclopropenone sensitization with weekly scalp DPC. Blood draws came before every patch-test application. TCRdb itself ran the RACE reads through MiXCR, one entry per CDR3 protein. The sample yields under 100,000 distinct CDR3 sequences, around 7.9% seen once. Notes on the study in general: Expanded TCR counts at PT1 went up together with patch test score, a positive correlation.

The chain employs TRBV12-3 or TRBV12-4 and TRBJ2-1; D remains unclear. The TCR originated in a man aged 40-50 years with alopecia areata. Some clones in this sample may be carry-over from other donors' samples. This specimen was whole blood, taken in connection with sensitization to the hapten diphenylcyclopropenone (DPC). The CDR3 DNA reads TGTGCCAGCAGTTTGAGCCAATTGGGGAATGAGCAGTTCTTC. Its protein product is CASSLSQLGNEQFF.